These 4 T cell receptor beta chains share one sample of origin, sequenced in a study of cytomegalovirus exposure and HLA in healthy donors. Researchers ran the PCR with 60 Vbeta and 13 Jbeta primers. The method was immunoSEQ multiplex PCR; TCRdb's version includes in-frame clones alone and lacks a portion of them. Of roughly 99,000 clones listed, nearly 80% are singletons. Sequencing used PBMCs. The source of these receptors is a woman between 40 and 55 years old in good health and CMV-seronegative.

V gene TRBV10-3 combines with J gene TRBJ2-4; 9 bases agree with TRBD1. There are 15 residues in the CDR3. CDR1 ENHRY and CDR2 SYGVKD come from the germline V gene. V lost 2 bases to trimming and J lost 7 bases; unmatched junction nucleotides: 6. For the CDR3, the DNA is TGTGCCATCAGTGAGGGGGGACAGGGCTCGAACATTCAGTACTTC. Amino acid sequence: CAISEGGQGSNIQYF.

The rearrangement joins TRBV10-3 to TRBJ2-5; 10 bases align to TRBD2. Germline lookup yields CDR1 ENHRY and CDR2 SYGVKD. Trimming cost V 6 bases and J 5 bases; bases outside gene matches: 9. This CDR3 spans 15 amino acids. The CDR3 sequence is CAIRAERGGRETQYF. The CDR3 region has the DNA TGTGCCATCAGGGCGGAGCGGGGGGGCCGGGAGACCCAGTACTTC.

This clone was seen a single time. The chain combines TRBV6-6 with TRBJ2-7, with 7 bases fitting TRBD2. Germline assignment: CDR1 MNHNY and CDR2 SVGAGI (reference sequence). The CDR3 is made up of 12 amino acids. V shed 5 bases and J 5 bases; nucleotides not matched to a gene: 3. The CDR3 bases are TGTGCCAGCAGTGGGGACTACCACGAGCAGTACTTC. Translated: CASSGDYHEQYF.

This clone was observed once. The V and J genes are TRBV4-2 and TRBJ1-2; a weak D match, TRBD1 (6 bases). Germline V CDR1 and CDR2: LGHNA, YNFKEQ. The CDR3 extends over 13 amino acids. V lost 6 bases, J lost 5 bases, and 13 bases lay in between. The CDR3 region is CASSRGGGYGYTF. CDR3 nucleotides: TGTGCCAGCAGTAGGGGGGGCGGGTATGGCTACACCTTC.